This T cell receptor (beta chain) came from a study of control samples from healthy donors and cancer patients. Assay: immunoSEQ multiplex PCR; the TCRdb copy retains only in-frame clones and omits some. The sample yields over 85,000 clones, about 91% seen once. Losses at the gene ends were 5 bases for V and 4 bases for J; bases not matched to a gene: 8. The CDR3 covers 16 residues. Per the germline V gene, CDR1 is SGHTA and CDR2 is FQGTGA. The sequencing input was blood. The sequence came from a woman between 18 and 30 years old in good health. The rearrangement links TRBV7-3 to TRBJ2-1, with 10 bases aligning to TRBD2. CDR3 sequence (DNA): TGTGCCAGCAGCCCCAGTAGCGGGAGGCTTTACAATGAGCAGTTCTTC. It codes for CASSPSSGRLYNEQFF.